The present TCR beta chain was sequenced within a study of T cell repertoires in cytomegalovirus infection. Study conclusions and caveats: CMV-specific HLA-C-restricted TCR beta clonotypes dominated the ex vivo response.

Germline CDR1 SQVTM, CDR2 ANQGSEA. The CDR3 consists of 15 residues. With 4 bases clipped from V and 0 bases from J, the junction kept 7 bases outside the gene matches. Worth noting for this clonotype: Its antigen is as yet unknown.

In TCRdb, the reads were re-called with MiXCR into one record per CDR3 protein. Counted here are hundreds of thousands of distinct CDR3 sequences, roughly 16% occurring once; the ten biggest clones make up around 12%. The sample was PBMCs. V is TRBV29-1 and J is TRBJ2-3, with 7 bases matching TRBD1. The TCR sequence derives from a human donor in good health (CMV status not recorded). Some clones in this sample may be carry-over from other donors' samples. The CDR3 reads CSVARGTTSTDTQYF. The DNA for the CDR3 is TGCAGCGTTGCCAGGGGGACGACTAGCACAGATACGCAGTATTTT.